Following are 8 T cell receptor beta chains from one sample sequenced in a study of blood T cell repertoires in COVID-19 (dated by TCRdb to about 2020). The library was obtained by the immunoSEQ multiplex PCR assay. Held by TCRdb, this immuneACCESS table contains in-frame sequences only and omits some clones. Under half of the omission traces to an unresolved V gene where checked; the cause of the rest is unknown. For this sample the table gives some 400,000 clones, of which nearly 90% were detected only once. Jointly, the top ten make up 1.7% of the sample. Specimen: PBMCs or T cells enriched from blood (not recorded which). All receptors derive from a woman between 25 and 40 years old who had recovered from COVID-19.

The CDR3 region is CASSFIAGGSEQYF. CDR3 sequence (DNA): TGTGCCAGCAGTTTTATAGCGGGAGGATCCGAGCAGTACTTC. The chain joins TRBV3-1 (or the pseudogene TRBV3-2) to TRBJ2-7, with 10 bases lining up with TRBD2. Germline assignment: CDR1 LGHDT and CDR2 YNNKEL (reference sequence). J was trimmed by 6 bases and V by 6 bases; bases with no gene match: 8. The length of the CDR3 is 14 residues.

This clone was recorded many times. For the CDR3, the DNA is TGTGCCAGCAGCCGAGACAGGGGGCGAACCGGGGAGCTGTTTTTT. It encodes CASSRDRGRTGELFF. This chain connects TRBV5-6 to TRBJ2-2; 10 bases are a match to TRBD1. This CDR3 is built from 15 residues. V shed 4 bases, J shed 5 bases, and the junction held 5 bases outside the gene matches. Per the germline V gene, CDR1 is SGHDT and CDR2 is YYEEEE.

The rearrangement uses TRBV19 and TRBJ2-7; the match to TRBD2 covers 7 bases. The V segment lost 5 bases and the J segment 3 bases; nucleotides outside the gene matches: 10. The CDR3 sequence is 15 residues long. Germline CDR1 reads LNHDA; CDR2 reads SQIVND (reference sequence). CDR3 sequence (DNA): TGTGCCAGTAGTGCCGTCGGGGGGACTAACTACGAGCAGTACTTC. This encodes CASSAVGGTNYEQYF.

The chain is built from TRBV10-3 and TRBJ2-3, with D unresolved. The CDR3 length is 13 residues. The germline V and J ends were trimmed by 4 bases and 1 base, with 6 bases remaining between them. Germline CDR1 ENHRY, CDR2 SYGVKD. CDR3 protein: CAISGLGTDTQYF. In DNA form, the CDR3 reads TGTGCCATCAGTGGACTTGGCACAGATACGCAGTATTTT.

The chain recombines TRBV30 with TRBJ2-2; the D gene is possibly TRBD1 (5 bases). V lost 0 bases, J lost 5 bases, and 16 bases lay in between. CDR3 length: 16 amino acids. CDR1 and CDR2 from the germline V gene are GTSNPN and SVGIG (reference sequence). DNA of the CDR3: TGTGCCTGGAGTGTGAGGTCCCCAGGGCGTACCGGGGAGCTGTTTTTT. Translating it yields CAWSVRSPGRTGELFF.

The chain couples TRBV28 to TRBJ1-5; 11 nucleotides line up with TRBD1. The CDR3 spans 15 residues. J gave up 6 bases and V 5 bases, and 6 bases lay outside the gene matches. CDR1 and CDR2 from the germline V gene are MDHEN and SYDVKM. The CDR3, as DNA: TGTGCCAGCAGTCCGGACAGGGGGCTGGGTCAGCCCCAGCATTTT. Translating it yields CASSPDRGLGQPQHF.

V and J are TRBV7-8 and TRBJ1-2; 8 nucleotides agree with TRBD1. The CDR3 totals 15 residues. The trim removed 4 bases at V and 4 bases at J, leaving 8 bases unmatched. CDR1 is SGHVS and CDR2 is FQNEAQ in the germline V gene. CDR3 in amino acids: CASSSTGQGVYGYTF. CDR3 DNA sequence: TGTGCCAGCAGCTCCACCGGACAGGGCGTCTATGGCTACACCTTC. The full variable domain, with the rest looked up from reference TRBV7-8 and TRBJ1-2, is GAGVSQSPRYKVAKRGQDVALRCDPISGHVSLFWYQQALGQGPEFLTYFQNEAQLDKSGLPSDRFFAERPEGSVSTLKIQRTQQEDSAVYLCASSSTGQGVYGYTFGSGTRLTVV.

The chain uses TRBV28 and TRBJ2-7, with D maybe TRBD2 (6 bases). Trimming took off 6 bases at V and 12 bases at J, with 15 bases between the two ends. In germline, CDR1 is MDHEN, CDR2 SYDVKM. The CDR3 length is 11 residues. The CDR3 nucleotides read TGTGCCAGCAGCGATGGGGCGGGGTGGTACTTC. It yields the protein CASSDGAGWYF.